Below, 21 T cell receptor beta chains from the same sample are listed, as sequenced in a study of blood T cell repertoires in COVID-19. The protocol was immunoSEQ multiplex PCR, while the TCRdb copy is restricted to in-frame clones and leaves out a portion. Counted here are some 21,000 clones, about nine tenths occurring once; the ten biggest clones make up 12%. Sequencing used peripheral blood. Receptors originate from a woman of 80 years or more with active or convalescent COVID-19.

Worth noting for this clone: The junction departs from the called germline gene at one end, perhaps through a read error. This chain connects TRBV6-1 to TRBJ2-7, with 9 bases fitting TRBD1. CDR3 size: 14 residues. Germline-derived CDR1 and CDR2 are MNHNS and SASEGT. CDR3 sequence reads: CASREGQGPRKQYF. CDR3 DNA: TGTGCCAGCAGGGAAGGACAGGGGCCTAGGAAGCAGTACTTC.

The chain joins TRBV30 to TRBJ1-6; 8 bases fit TRBD1. The CDR3 is 14 residues long. Germline values: CDR1 GTSNPN, CDR2 SVGIG (reference sequence). With 5 bases clipped from V and 9 bases from J, the junction kept 9 bases outside the gene matches. CDR3 nucleotides: TGTGCCTGGGCGCAGGGGGCAAATACTTCACCCCTCCACTTT. Its protein is CAWAQGANTSPLHF.

This chain links TRBV18 with TRBJ2-7; TRBD1 agrees at 8 bases. The CDR3 covers 15 residues. The V segment lost 4 bases and the J segment 0 bases; nucleotides outside the gene matches: 5. Germline loops: CDR1 KGHSH, CDR2 LQKENI. This CDR3 is CASSRRTGNSYEQYF. CDR3 DNA sequence: TGTGCCAGCTCACGACGGACAGGGAACTCCTACGAGCAGTACTTC.

The chain has TRBV6-2 or TRBV6-3 and TRBJ2-7, with 10 nucleotides matching TRBD2. V shed 2 bases, J shed 7 bases, and the junction held 11 bases outside the gene matches. From germline, CDR1 is MNHEY and CDR2 SVGEGT. The CDR3 extends over 16 amino acids. Here the CDR3 reads CASSYALAGNSGEQYF. CDR3 sequence (DNA): TGTGCCAGCAGTTACGCACTAGCGGGGAACTCGGGTGAGCAGTACTTC.

The CDR3 nucleotides are TGTGCCAGCAGTTCCGCTAGCGGGAGCTTAAATACGCAGTATTTT. It specifies CASSSASGSLNTQYF. The chain recombines TRBV6-6 with TRBJ2-3, with 10 bases lining up with TRBD2. CDR3 size: 15 residues. The germline V gene encodes CDR1 MNHNY and CDR2 SVGAGI (reference sequence). With V trimmed by 4 bases and J by 7 bases, 8 bases remained unmatched.

The rearrangement links TRBV9 to TRBJ2-7; 9 nucleotides match TRBD2. With V trimmed by 6 bases and J by 2 bases, 6 bases remained unmatched. Germline assignment: CDR1 SGDLS and CDR2 YYNGEE. The CDR3 loop spans 14 amino acids. CDR3 region: CASKGLAGTYEQYF. CDR3 DNA sequence: TGTGCCAGCAAAGGGCTAGCGGGGACCTACGAGCAGTACTTC.

The chain couples TRBV4-3 to TRBJ1-3; D may be TRBD1 (5 bases). Germline assignment: CDR1 LGHNA and CDR2 YSLEER. This CDR3 region has 15 residues. V lost 0 bases to trimming and J lost 2 bases, with 8 bases between them. CDR3 protein: CASSQEWGAGNTIYF. CDR3 in DNA: TGCGCCAGCAGCCAAGAATGGGGGGCTGGAAACACCATATATTTT.

J is TRBJ2-1 and V is TRBV3-1 (or the pseudogene TRBV3-2); D ambiguous. The CDR3 sequence is 13 residues long. CDR1 is LGHDT, CDR2 YNNKEL, per germline (reference sequence). Trimming removed 3 bases at V and 6 bases at J, with 9 bases between. CDR3 amino acids: CASSQSQFNEQFF. CDR3 in DNA: TGTGCCAGCAGCCAGAGCCAATTCAATGAGCAGTTCTTC.

CDR3 in amino acids: CASSSTVGHQPQHF. In DNA form, the CDR3 reads TGTGCCAGCAGTTCAACAGTGGGGCATCAGCCCCAGCATTTT. The chain uses TRBV28 and TRBJ1-5, with D perhaps matching TRBD1 (5 bases). Trimming cost V 4 bases and J 5 bases, with 12 bases left between them. CDR3 length: 14 amino acids. Germline CDR1 MDHEN, CDR2 SYDVKM.

The rearrangement joins TRBV11-3 to TRBJ1-5, with D perhaps TRBD1 (5 bases). Germline loops: CDR1 SGHNT, CDR2 YENEEA. V lost 5 bases and J 3 bases, leaving 20 bases between the germline ends. CDR3 length equals 17 residues. DNA of the CDR3: TGTGCCAGCAGCCCGCTGACGGAGTTAGGGGACAATCAGCCCCAGCATTTT. It translates to CASSPLTELGDNQPQHF.

The V gene is TRBV4-2, the J gene TRBJ1-1; 7 bases fit TRBD1. Germline CDR1 is LGHNA and CDR2 is YNFKEQ. V dropped 4 bases and J dropped 5; count of bases not matched to a gene: 7. There are 14 residues in the CDR3. CDR3 bases: TGTGCCAGCAGCCTATCAGACAGGGAGACTGAAGCTTTCTTT. This gives the protein CASSLSDRETEAFF.

This sequence joins TRBV5-6 and TRBJ1-1; D remains ambiguous. The CDR3 totals 14 residues. From germline, CDR1 is SGHDT and CDR2 YYEEEE. The V and J ends lost 4 bases and 5 bases respectively, with 15 bases between them. CDR3: CASSPEARGTEAFF. The CDR3 bases are TGTGCCAGCAGCCCTGAGGCTCGAGGAACTGAAGCTTTCTTT.

V gene TRBV5-1 combines with J gene TRBJ2-7, with 9 positions matching TRBD1. Per the germline V gene, CDR1 is SGHRS and CDR2 is YFSETQ. There are 15 residues in the CDR3. With V trimmed by 3 bases and J by 6 bases, 10 bases remained unmatched. CDR3 amino acids: CASSSRDRERGEQYF. The CDR3 DNA reads TGCGCCAGCAGCTCCCGGGACAGGGAACGCGGCGAGCAGTACTTC.

V is TRBV6-6 and J is TRBJ2-2, with 10 bases identical to TRBD2. CDR3 length equals 16 residues. Germline V gene lookup returns CDR1 MNHNY and CDR2 SVGAGI (reference sequence). Trimming removed 4 bases from V and 4 bases from J; junction bases left unmatched: 6. CDR3 amino acids: CASSSASGSVTGELFF. CDR3 DNA sequence: TGTGCCAGCAGTTCTGCTAGCGGGAGTGTCACCGGGGAGCTGTTTTTT.

V usage is TRBV2 and J usage is TRBJ2-1, with 8 bases lining up with TRBD2. Germline CDR1 reads SNHLY; CDR2 reads FYNNEI. The CDR3 is 14 residues long. The junction had 8 bases not matched to a gene; V was cut back by 6 bases and J by 7 bases. DNA for the CDR3: TGTGCCAGCAGCCAAAGCGGGAGTTTGAATGAGCAGTTCTTC. This codes for CASSQSGSLNEQFF.

The CDR3, as DNA: TGTGCCAGCAGTTTATCCCACTCGACACTCGAACGACGGACCCAGTACTTC. Amino acids: CASSLSHSTLERRTQYF. This chain uses TRBV28 with TRBJ2-5; no clear D gene. V was cut by 1 base and J by 7 bases, with 22 bases left in between. Germline CDR1 reads MDHEN; CDR2 reads SYDVKM. The CDR3 has 17 amino acids.

The chain carries TRBV5-1 and TRBJ2-5, with 7 bases that match TRBD2. The CDR3 consists of 14 residues. After removal of 3 bases from V and 4 bases from J, the junction contained 6 bases not matched to a gene. Germline values: CDR1 SGHRS, CDR2 YFSETQ. DNA for the CDR3: TGCGCCAGCAGCTCCGGACTAGTTGGAGAGACCCAGTACTTC. It is translated as CASSSGLVGETQYF. The entire variable domain, with the rest obtained from reference TRBV5-1 and TRBJ2-5, is as follows: KAGVTQTPRYLIKTRGQQVTLSCSPISGHRSVSWYQQTPGQGLQFLFEYFSETQRNKGNFPGRFSGRQFSNSRSEMNVSTLELGDSALYLCASSSGLVGETQYFGPGTRLLVL.

CDR3 in DNA: TGTGCCAGCTCACCACTCAGGGATGAGCAGTTCTTC. Protein: CASSPLRDEQFF. This chain links TRBV18 with TRBJ2-1; tentatively, D is TRBD1 (5 bases). In germline, CDR1 is KGHSH, CDR2 LQKENI. Trimming pared 1 base from V and 8 bases from J, leaving 6 bases between. The CDR3 extends over 12 amino acids.

This clone has only a few counts. This chain connects TRBV27 to TRBJ2-2; D possibly corresponds to TRBD1 (5 bases). CDR1 MNHEY and CDR2 SMNVEV come from the germline V gene (reference sequence). The CDR3 covers 13 residues. Trimming shortened V by 6 bases and J by 7 bases, and 12 bases separated the two germline ends. The CDR3 sequence: CASSRDRIGELFF. CDR3 sequence (DNA): TGTGCCAGCAGCCGTGACAGAATCGGGGAGCTGTTTTTT.

This clone was seen a single time. In DNA, the CDR3 is TGCGCCAGCAGCTCACTAGCGGGGCTTGGAGCCGGGGAGCTGTTTTTT. Protein sequence: CASSSLAGLGAGELFF. The V and J genes are TRBV5-1 and TRBJ2-2; 10 bases are shared with TRBD2. Unmatched junction bases numbered 8, after V lost 3 bases and J lost 6 bases. CDR3 length: 16 residues. CDR1 SGHRS and CDR2 YFSETQ come from the germline V gene.

The V gene is TRBV18, the J gene TRBJ1-6; TRBD1 agrees at 7 bases. The CDR3 runs to 12 residues. The ends lost 5 bases at V and 8 bases at J; junction bases unmatched: 0. In germline, CDR1 is KGHSH, CDR2 LQKENI. The CDR3 here is CASSTGDSPLHF. The DNA for the CDR3 is TGTGCCAGCTCAACAGGGGATTCACCCCTCCACTTT.